Below, 23 T cell receptor beta chains from the same sample are listed, as sequenced in a study of cytomegalovirus exposure and HLA in healthy donors. PCR was performed using 60 Vbeta and 13 Jbeta primers. TCRdb's copy holds only in-frame clones and misses some; the assay was immunoSEQ multiplex PCR. The sample yields about 120,000 clones, 65% to 80% seen once. The sample consisted of PBMCs. All receptors derive from an older woman in good health and CMV-seropositive.

This clone was picked up many times. The chain is built from TRBV9 and TRBJ2-7, with 12 bases aligning to TRBD2. The germline CDR1 and CDR2 sequences are SGDLS and YYNGEE. V shed 4 bases and J 1 base; nucleotides not matched to a gene: 6. The CDR3 contains 16 residues. In DNA form, the CDR3 reads TGTGCCAGCAGCCCCCGGACTAGCGGGGCTTCCTACGAGCAGTACTTC. Translation: CASSPRTSGASYEQYF. Full variable domain (missing parts from reference TRBV9 and TRBJ2-7): DSGVTQTPKHLITATGQRVTLRCSPRSGDLSVYWYQQSLDQGLQFLIQYYNGEERAKGNILERFSAQQFPDLHSELNLSSLELGDSALYFCASSPRTSGASYEQYFGPGTRLTVT.

This chain uses TRBV5-1 with TRBJ2-7; 10 bases align to TRBD1. The ends lost 4 bases at V and 2 bases at J; junction bases unmatched: 3. The CDR3 is made up of 14 amino acids. Germline V lookup: CDR1 SGHRS, CDR2 YFSETQ. Here the CDR3 reads CASSRGTGAYEQYF. The CDR3 DNA sequence: TGCGCCAGCAGCCGGGGGACAGGGGCCTACGAGCAGTACTTC.

This chain joins TRBV19 and TRBJ1-2; TRBD1 aligns across 9 bases. V gave up 3 bases and J gave up 8 bases; unmatched junction bases: 7. The germline V gene has CDR1 LNHDA and CDR2 SQIVND (reference sequence). This CDR3 spans 14 amino acids. The CDR3 spells CASSMGDRVDGYTF. CDR3 bases: TGTGCCAGTAGTATGGGGGACAGGGTTGACGGCTACACCTTC. Full variable domain (missing parts from reference TRBV19 and TRBJ1-2): DGGITQSPKYLFRKEGQNVTLSCEQNLNHDAMYWYRQDPGQGLRLIYYSQIVNDFQKGDIAEGYSVSREKKESFPLTVTSAQKNPTAFYLCASSMGDRVDGYTFGSGTRLTVV.

This clone was seen only once. J is TRBJ1-5 and V is TRBV5-8; D possibly corresponds to TRBD1 (5 bases). Germline CDR1 reads SGHTS; CDR2 reads YDEGEE. V lost 4 bases to trimming and J lost 6 bases, with 23 bases between them. The CDR3 is made up of 17 amino acids. The CDR3 DNA is TGTGCCAGCAGCCACCGCAACGGAGGGTGGGACGGTCAGCCCCAGCATTTT. Translating it yields CASSHRNGGWDGQPQHF.

This clone was seen more than once but under ten times. The rearrangement links TRBV19 to TRBJ1-3, with unresolved D. This CDR3 spans 15 amino acids. V lost 6 bases, J lost 5 bases, and 17 bases lay in between. From germline, CDR1 is LNHDA and CDR2 SQIVND (reference sequence). For the CDR3, the DNA is TGTGCCAGTAGCTCCGGAGAGGGCAACCGAAACACCATATATTTT. It yields the protein CASSSGEGNRNTIYF.

The rearrangement joins TRBV27 to TRBJ2-2; D is perhaps TRBD2 (5 bases). From germline, CDR1 is MNHEY and CDR2 SMNVEV (reference sequence). V was cut by 5 bases and J by 6 bases, with 19 bases left in between. This CDR3 has 16 residues. The CDR3 loop reads CASSLSFDYRPGELFF. The CDR3 bases are TGTGCCAGCAGTCTGTCGTTTGACTATAGACCCGGGGAGCTGTTTTTT.

Concerning this clone: One base away lies a much larger clone, so this may be a sequencing read error. The same CDR3 can be traced to other DNA sequences in this sample. The J gene is TRBJ1-1, the V gene TRBV11-2; maybe TRBD1 (5 bases). CDR1 is SGHAT and CDR2 is FQNNGV in the germline V gene. Trimming removed 2 bases from V and 1 base from J, with 5 bases in between. The CDR3 length is 13 residues. CDR3 region: CASSLQGNTEAFF. The CDR3 DNA reads as TGTGCCAGCAGCTTACAGGGGAACACTGAAGCTTTCTTT. Variable domain in full (rest from reference TRBV11-2 and TRBJ1-1): EAGVAQSPRYKIIEKRQSVAFWCNPISGHATLYWYQQILGQGPKLLIQFQNNGVVDDSQLPKDRFSAERLKGVDSTLKIQPAKLEDSAVYLCASSLQGNTEAFFGQGTRLTVV.

V and J are TRBV6-1 and TRBJ2-7, with 7 bases identical to TRBD2. CDR1 MNHNS and CDR2 SASEGT come from the germline V gene. This CDR3 has 15 amino acids. Germline trimming cut 7 bases from V and 3 bases from J; bases unmatched to any gene: 12. CDR3 nucleotide sequence: TGTGCCAGCACTTGCCGAACCGGGACTAACTACGAGCAGTACTTC. Translating gives CASTCRTGTNYEQYF.

This rearrangement joins TRBV27 to TRBJ2-7, with a weak D call TRBD2 (6 bases). CDR1 and CDR2 (germline): MNHEY, SMNVEV (reference sequence). Between the trimmed V and J ends, which lost 2 bases and 1 base, there was a span of 9 bases. CDR3 size: 14 residues. CDR3 DNA: TGTGCCAGCAGTTTAGGGGGGTTATCCTACGAGCAGTACTTC. Its protein is CASSLGGLSYEQYF.

This chain connects TRBV19 to TRBJ2-7; D perhaps matches TRBD1 (5 bases). CDR1 is LNHDA and CDR2 is SQIVND in the germline V gene (reference sequence). The CDR3 length is 15 residues. Trimming took 2 bases from V and 6 from J, leaving 17 bases between them. Here the CDR3 reads CASSILAGSVVEQYF. The DNA for the CDR3 is TGTGCCAGTAGTATATTGGCAGGGTCCGTCGTCGAGCAGTACTTC.

V gene TRBV28 combines with J gene TRBJ1-2; 11 bases match TRBD1. The germline V gene has CDR1 MDHEN and CDR2 SYDVKM. Trimming took 4 bases from V and 3 from J; bases not matched to a gene: 4. The CDR3 has 15 amino acids. This CDR3 reads CASSSGQGADYGYTF. CDR3 bases: TGTGCCAGCAGTTCCGGACAGGGGGCTGACTATGGCTACACCTTC.

The sample holds one count of this clone. The chain is built from TRBV21-1 and TRBJ2-1; the DNA was not used to check the table's D call, TRBD1. TRBV21-1 is annotated as a pseudogene. There are 18 residues in the CDR3. CDR3: CASSKHRQGISSYNEQFF. In DNA, the CDR3 is TGTGCCAGCAGCAAACACAGACAGGGCATCAGCTCCTACAATGAGCAGTTCTTC.

This clone was seen only a few times. CDR3 sequence: CASSAQGEKLFF. DNA for the CDR3: TGTGCCAGTTCGGCACAGGGTGAAAAACTGTTTTTT. J is TRBJ1-4 and V is TRBV19; D is perhaps TRBD1 (6 bases). Germline V lookup: CDR1 LNHDA, CDR2 SQIVND (reference sequence). The CDR3 consists of 12 residues. Between the trimmed V and J ends, which lost 8 bases and 7 bases, there was a span of 11 bases. Variable domain in full (rest from reference TRBV19 and TRBJ1-4): DGGITQSPKYLFRKEGQNVTLSCEQNLNHDAMYWYRQDPGQGLRLIYYSQIVNDFQKGDIAEGYSVSREKKESFPLTVTSAQKNPTAFYLCASSAQGEKLFFGSGTQLSVL.

The rearrangement links TRBV5-5 to TRBJ1-2, with 7 bases that match TRBD1. Germline lookup yields CDR1 SGHKS and CDR2 YYEKEE (reference sequence). The CDR3 is made up of 14 amino acids. After removal of 5 bases from V and 4 bases from J, the junction contained 8 bases not matched to a gene. The CDR3 is CASRRATGFYGYTF. CDR3 bases: TGTGCCAGCAGACGGGCGACAGGGTTCTATGGCTACACCTTC.

The chain carries TRBV5-4 and TRBJ1-4, with TRBD1 matching over 8 bases. The J segment lost 6 bases and the V segment lost 0 bases, leaving 4 bases of the junction unmatched. The CDR3 runs to 15 residues. Per germline, CDR1 SGHNT and CDR2 YYREEE (reference sequence). CDR3 in DNA: TGTGCCAGCAGCTTGGGACAGGGGAGTTATGAAAAACTGTTTTTT. Translated: CASSLGQGSYEKLFF.

This clone was observed once. The V gene is TRBV18, the J gene TRBJ2-2, with 8 bases lining up with TRBD1. Germline V CDR1 and CDR2: KGHSH, LQKENI. The CDR3 covers 17 residues. V gave up 0 bases and J gave up 4 bases; unmatched junction bases: 7. The CDR3 is CASSPPAVRGPTGELFF. For the CDR3, the DNA is TGTGCCAGCTCACCACCGGCCGTCAGGGGGCCCACCGGGGAGCTGTTTTTT.

This clone was recorded only once. This chain connects TRBV4-2 to TRBJ2-2; a possible D gene is TRBD2 (6 bases). There are 16 residues in the CDR3. The germline CDR1 and CDR2 sequences are LGHNA and YNFKEQ. The ends were cut back, 1 base at V and 1 base at J, with 10 bases in the middle. The CDR3 DNA reads as TGTGCCAGCAGCCAAGGACTAGGGTGGAACACCGGGGAGCTGTTTTTT. This translates into CASSQGLGWNTGELFF.

This rearrangement joins TRBV5-6 to TRBJ1-2, with a possible D match to TRBD1 (5 bases). Trimming removed 4 bases from V and 2 bases from J, with 6 bases in between. Germline loops: CDR1 SGHDT, CDR2 YYEEEE. The CDR3 extends over 12 amino acids. The CDR3 sequence is CASSRGNYGYTF. Here the CDR3 DNA reads TGTGCCAGCAGCCGGGGGAACTATGGCTACACCTTC.

The rearrangement uses TRBV9 and TRBJ2-3; 12 positions match TRBD1. This CDR3 is 16 amino acids long. The germline V gene encodes CDR1 SGDLS and CDR2 YYNGEE. The ends lost 4 bases at V and 6 bases at J; junction bases unmatched: 9. This chain's CDR3 is CASSFSGTGGADTQYF. The CDR3, as DNA: TGTGCCAGCAGCTTCAGCGGGACAGGGGGCGCCGATACGCAGTATTTT.

The chain joins TRBV7-9 to TRBJ2-3; TRBD2 aligns across 10 bases. CDR1 is SEHNR, CDR2 FQNEAQ, per germline (reference sequence). V gave up 6 bases and J gave up 4 bases; unmatched junction bases: 4. CDR3 size: 14 residues. The chain's CDR3 is CASRPSGRSDTQYF. The CDR3 bases are TGTGCCAGCAGACCTAGCGGGAGATCAGATACGCAGTATTTT.

V gene TRBV11-2 combines with J gene TRBJ2-1; TRBD2 matches at 12 bases. Trimming took 3 bases from V and 7 from J; bases not matched to a gene: 7. The CDR3 has 16 amino acids. Germline V lookup: CDR1 SGHAT, CDR2 FQNNGV. The CDR3 bases are TGTGCCAGCAGCTTTATACTAGCGGGAGGACCAAATGAGCAGTTCTTC. Protein product: CASSFILAGGPNEQFF.

This clone was seen only a few times. This chain links TRBV4-1 with TRBJ1-1, with 7 nucleotides matching TRBD1. With 5 bases clipped from V and 5 bases from J, the junction kept 11 bases outside the gene matches. The germline gives CDR1 MGHRA, CDR2 YSYEKL. This CDR3 is 15 amino acids long. CDR3 sequence reads: CASSSRTGLYTEAFF. The DNA of the CDR3 is TGCGCCAGCAGCTCGAGGACAGGCCTGTATACTGAAGCTTTCTTT.

This chain connects TRBV28 to TRBJ1-5, with D possibly matching TRBD1 (5 bases). CDR3 length: 13 residues. Trimming took off 5 bases at V and 4 bases at J, with 9 bases between the two ends. Germline-derived CDR1 and CDR2 are MDHEN and SYDVKM. This chain's CDR3 is CASSQGGNQPQHF. CDR3 nucleotide sequence: TGTGCCAGCAGTCAGGGTGGGAATCAGCCCCAGCATTTT.